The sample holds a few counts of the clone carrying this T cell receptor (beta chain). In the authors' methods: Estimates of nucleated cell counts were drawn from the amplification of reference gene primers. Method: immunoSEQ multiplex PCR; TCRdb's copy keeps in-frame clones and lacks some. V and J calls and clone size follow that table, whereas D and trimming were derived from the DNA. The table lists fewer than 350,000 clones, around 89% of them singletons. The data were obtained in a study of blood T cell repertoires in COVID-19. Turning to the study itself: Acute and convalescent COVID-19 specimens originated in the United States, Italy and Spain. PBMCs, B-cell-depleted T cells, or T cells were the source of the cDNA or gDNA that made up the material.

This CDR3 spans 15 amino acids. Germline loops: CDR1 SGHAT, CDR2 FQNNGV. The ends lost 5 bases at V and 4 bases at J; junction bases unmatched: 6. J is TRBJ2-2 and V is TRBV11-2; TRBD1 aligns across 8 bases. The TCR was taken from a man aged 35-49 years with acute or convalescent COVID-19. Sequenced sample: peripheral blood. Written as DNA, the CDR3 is TGTGCCAGCAGCCCGGACAGGGCTTTCACCGGGGAGCTGTTTTTT. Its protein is CASSPDRAFTGELFF.